This T cell receptor beta chain was sequenced during a study of CD8 T cell repertoires and HIV-1 epitope variants. In the case of this clone: The antigen remains undetermined.

Assay used: immunoSEQ multiplex PCR; TCRdb lists only in-frame clones, some missing. Counted here are over 4,000 clones, approximately 60% occurring once; the ten biggest clones make up 43%. There are 13 residues in the CDR3. Trimming removed 7 bases from V and 4 bases from J, with 13 bases in between. Per the germline V gene, CDR1 is MNHEY and CDR2 is SMNVEV (reference sequence). The sequencing input was cultured CD8+ T cells derived from PBMCs. The TCR was taken from a male donor with HIV. The chain carries TRBV27 and TRBJ1-1; D is perhaps TRBD1 (6 bases). The DNA of the CDR3 is TGTGCCAGCATCCGAGGGGGGGGCACTGAAGCTTTCTTT. Protein: CASIRGGGTEAFF.